This passage covers 15 T cell receptor beta chains from one sample sequenced in a study of post-analysis software for immune sequencing data. Study-wide results and limits: Patients used a handful of TRBV segments, including TRBV5-6, TRBV5-1 and TRBV20-1, more often than controls.

The library was made from cDNA and included unique molecular identifiers. Using its own MiXCR run on the PCR reads, TCRdb lists one record per CDR3 protein. The repertoire includes 800,000 to 950,000 distinct CDR3 sequences, about 57% of them detected once, and roughly 4.4% sits in the top ten. Their antigens remain unidentified. Sequenced sample: blood. The receptors come from a girl between 10 and 17 years old with multiple sclerosis.

This clonotype was seen a handful of times. The chain links TRBV20-1 to TRBJ2-5, with TRBD2 matching 11 bases. The junction had 10 bases not matched to a gene; V was cut back by 1 base and J by 0 bases. This CDR3 has 18 amino acids. Germline assignment: CDR1 DFQATT and CDR2 SNEGSKA (reference sequence). This chain's CDR3 is CSARAVPTSGGNQETQYF. The CDR3 DNA is TGCAGTGCTAGAGCGGTTCCCACTAGCGGGGGCAACCAAGAGACCCAGTACTTC.

The J gene is TRBJ2-3, the V gene TRBV20-1; 13 bases match TRBD2. The trim removed 5 bases at V and 4 bases at J, leaving 9 bases unmatched. The CDR3 length is 16 residues. Germline V gene sequence: CDR1 DFQATT, CDR2 SNEGSKA (reference sequence). CDR3 DNA sequence: TGCAGTGCTTCCTGGACTAGCGGGGGTCGCGCAGATACGCAGTATTTT. Its protein is CSASWTSGGRADTQYF.

This clonotype was seen a handful of times. The chain joins TRBV4-2 to TRBJ2-3; the match to TRBD2 covers 10 bases. Trimming at V came to 3 bases and at J to 0 bases, leaving 12 bases not matched to a gene. The CDR3 totals 19 residues. The germline V gene has CDR1 LGHNA and CDR2 YNFKEQ. The CDR3 DNA is TGTGCCAGCAGCCACGCACGGGGGGCTAGCGGGGGTAGCACAGATACGCAGTATTTT. Translating gives CASSHARGASGGSTDTQYF.

CDR3 amino acids: CASSSLRYSGYTF. The CDR3 DNA reads as TGTGCCAGCAGTTCCCTGAGATACAGTGGCTACACCTTC. J is TRBJ1-2 and V is TRBV6-5, with D uncertain. The CDR3 contains 13 residues. The germline gives CDR1 MNHEY, CDR2 SVGAGI. With 4 bases removed from V and 7 bases from J, the gap between germline ends came to 13 bases.

The V gene is TRBV5-4, the J gene TRBJ2-6; 9 nucleotides line up with TRBD1. With V trimmed by 4 bases and J by 2 bases, 10 bases remained unmatched. This CDR3 has 18 amino acids. Germline loops: CDR1 SGHNT, CDR2 YYREEE (reference sequence). CDR3 bases: TGTGCCAGCAGCAGTGGACAGGGGTTCCATCCTGGGGCCAACGTCCTGACTTTC. Residues: CASSSGQGFHPGANVLTF.

This clonotype was observed a few times. The chain recombines TRBV3-1 with TRBJ2-3; weak D call: TRBD2 (5 bases). Trimming removed 2 bases from V and 5 bases from J, with 8 bases in between. This CDR3 region has 13 residues. Germline-derived CDR1 and CDR2 are LGHDT and YNNKEL (reference sequence). The CDR3 loop reads CASSQIGIDTQYF. The DNA for the CDR3 is TGTGCCAGCAGCCAAATCGGGATAGATACGCAGTATTTT.

The sample holds a few counts of this clonotype. The chain employs TRBV20-1 and TRBJ2-7; 13 nucleotides match TRBD2. This CDR3 contains 14 residues. From germline, CDR1 is DFQATT and CDR2 SNEGSKA (reference sequence). V gave up 5 bases and J gave up 2 bases; unmatched junction bases: 3. CDR3 residues: CSALTSGRAYEQYF. The CDR3 DNA reads as TGCAGTGCTCTAACTAGCGGGAGGGCCTACGAGCAGTACTTC.

This clonotype has a handful of counts. This chain joins TRBV5-1 and TRBJ1-3; TRBD1 might be the D (6 bases). This CDR3 region has 17 residues. The V end lost 3 bases, the J end lost 0 bases, and 16 bases lay between the germline ends. From germline, CDR1 is SGHRS and CDR2 YFSETQ. In DNA, the CDR3 is TGCGCCAGCAGCTCTATTGGACAGCGCCTCTCTGGAAACACCATATATTTT. It codes for CASSSIGQRLSGNTIYF. Looking up the rest from reference TRBV5-1 and TRBJ1-3 gives the full variable domain: KAGVTQTPRYLIKTRGQQVTLSCSPISGHRSVSWYQQTPGQGLQFLFEYFSETQRNKGNFPGRFSGRQFSNSRSEMNVSTLELGDSALYLCASSSIGQRLSGNTIYFGEGSWLTVV.

The chain combines TRBV11-2 with TRBJ2-7; TRBD2 might be the D (5 bases). The CDR3 is made up of 13 amino acids. Trimming took 3 bases from V and 3 from J, leaving 9 bases between them. Looked up from germline, CDR1 is SGHAT and CDR2 is FQNNGV. CDR3 sequence reads: CASSLTTNYEQYF. Here the CDR3 DNA reads TGTGCCAGCAGCTTGACTACCAACTACGAGCAGTACTTC.

This clonotype showed up just a few times. The junction departs from germline at one end; a sequencing error may be responsible. The V call is TRBV7-3, the J call TRBJ1-1; possible D gene TRBD1, 6 bases. The germline V gene encodes CDR1 SGHTA and CDR2 FQGTGA. This CDR3 region has 16 residues. CDR3 DNA: TGTGCCAGCAGCTTAACGTTTGTCAGGGGAGACACTGTAGCTTTCTTT. Translation gives CASSLTFVRGDTVAFF.

The V call is TRBV6-6, the J call TRBJ2-7; 15 bases map to TRBD2. The CDR3 is made up of 16 amino acids. With V trimmed by 5 bases and J by 3 bases, 5 bases remained unmatched. CDR1 and CDR2 from the germline V gene are MNHNY and SVGAGI (reference sequence). Here the CDR3 reads CASSRTSGGDLYEQYF. The DNA of the CDR3 is TGTGCCAGCAGTAGGACTAGCGGGGGGGACCTCTACGAGCAGTACTTC.

This clonotype was observed a few times. CDR3 residues: CASSPRDRGSYTF. CDR3 bases: TGTGCCAGCAGCCCCCGGGACAGGGGAAGTTACACCTTC. The chain links TRBV25-1 to TRBJ1-2; TRBD1 matches 10 bases. V lost 6 bases to trimming and J lost 11 bases; unmatched junction nucleotides: 9. The germline V gene encodes CDR1 MGHDK and CDR2 SYGVNS. The CDR3 runs to 13 residues.

This clonotype was detected only a few times. This chain connects TRBV7-2 to TRBJ1-2; tentative D call: TRBD1 (6 bases). V was clipped by 5 bases and J by 0 bases, with 13 bases between them. Germline V lookup: CDR1 SGHTA, CDR2 FQGNSA. CDR3 length equals 15 residues. CDR3: CASSEQGTSNYGYTF. Here the CDR3 DNA reads TGTGCCAGCAGCGAGCAGGGGACCTCTAACTATGGCTACACCTTC.

This clonotype has just a few counts. The chain joins TRBV7-9 to TRBJ2-3; D unclear. Germline-derived CDR1 and CDR2 are SEHNR and FQNEAQ (reference sequence). V lost 2 bases and J 2 bases, leaving 11 bases between the germline ends. The CDR3 consists of 15 residues. Here the CDR3 DNA reads TGTGCCAGCAGCTTATTCCCCCAGGTCACAGATACGCAGTATTTT. Residues: CASSLFPQVTDTQYF.

V and J are TRBV3-1 and TRBJ1-2; 11 bases align to TRBD1. CDR3 length: 15 residues. With V trimmed by 4 bases and J by 4 bases, 5 bases remained unmatched. Germline V gives CDR1 LGHDT, CDR2 YNNKEL (reference sequence). CDR3: CASSPPDRGLYGYTF. The CDR3 DNA follows: TGTGCCAGCAGCCCCCCGGACAGGGGGCTCTATGGCTACACCTTC.